The clone carrying this TCR beta chain has just a few counts. Its cognate antigen is unknown. This record belongs to a study of T-cell memory formation after mild COVID-19. Study-wide findings and caveats: Cross-reactive memory appears to have joined, as suggested by some responding clones showing up in pre-infection memory. Of the contracting clones, CD4+ ones lay mainly in CM and EM, and CD8+ ones in EMRA. Day 37-peaking second-wave clones had unconfirmed SARS-CoV-2 specificity.

CDR3 length equals 16 residues. Trimming cost V 4 bases and J 8 bases; bases outside gene matches: 14. Germline V gives CDR1 MNHNY, CDR2 SVGAGI (reference sequence). MiXCR, applied by TCRdb to the 5' RACE reads, yields one record per CDR3 protein. The repertoire includes under 650,000 distinct CDR3 sequences, approximately 18% of them detected once, and around 12% sits in the top ten. Material: PBMCs or a T cell subset sorted from them (not recorded which). This chain joins TRBV6-6 and TRBJ1-2, with 9 bases identical to TRBD1. This receptor was taken from an adult woman who had mild COVID-19 (a few samples of this study predate the infection). Cell type and time point are not known. CDR3 sequence reads: CASSLSEGTGRRGYTF. In DNA, the CDR3 is TGTGCCAGCAGTTTATCAGAAGGGACAGGGCGTAGAGGCTACACCTTC.